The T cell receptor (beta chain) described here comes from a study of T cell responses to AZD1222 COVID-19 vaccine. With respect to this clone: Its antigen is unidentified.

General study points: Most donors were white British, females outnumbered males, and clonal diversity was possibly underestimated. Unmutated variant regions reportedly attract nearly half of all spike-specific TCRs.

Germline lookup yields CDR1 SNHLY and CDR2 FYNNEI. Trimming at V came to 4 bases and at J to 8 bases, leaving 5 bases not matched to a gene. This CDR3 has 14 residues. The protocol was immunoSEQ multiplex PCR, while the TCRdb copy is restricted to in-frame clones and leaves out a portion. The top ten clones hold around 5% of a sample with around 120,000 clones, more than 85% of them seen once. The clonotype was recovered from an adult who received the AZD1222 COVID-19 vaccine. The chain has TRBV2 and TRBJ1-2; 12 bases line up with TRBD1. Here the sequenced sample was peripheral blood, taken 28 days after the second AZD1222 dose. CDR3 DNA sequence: TGTGCCAGCAGTGCGGGACAGGGGGCCGGGGGCTACACCTTC. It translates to CASSAGQGAGGYTF.